The T cell receptor (beta chain) described here comes from a study of T-cell memory formation after mild COVID-19. Study outcomes and limitations: Prior to infection, memory already included some responding clones, suggesting cross-reactive memory joined. Day 15 to 85 contracting clones showed balanced CD4/CD8; later expanders leaned CD4+.

With constant-segment primers, 5'RACE yielded cDNA libraries of TCR alpha and TCR beta that carried sample barcodes and UMIs. In TCRdb, the 5' RACE reads were re-called with MiXCR into one record per CDR3 protein. This table has tens of thousands of distinct CDR3 sequences, more than 11% appearing once. V gave up 2 bases and J gave up 0 bases, with 6 bases separating them. CDR1 and CDR2 (germline): SGHRS, YFSETQ. The CDR3 consists of 13 residues. This clonotype showed up just a few times. The antigen is unknown. The chain recombines TRBV5-1 with TRBJ2-7; D gene ambiguous. The specimen sequenced was PBMCs or a T cell subset sorted from them (not recorded which). This TCR was sampled from an adult woman who had mild COVID-19 (a few samples of this study predate the infection). Cell type and time point are not known. In nucleotides, the CDR3 is TGCGCCAGCAGCTTACACAACTCCTACGAGCAGTACTTC. Residues: CASSLHNSYEQYF.